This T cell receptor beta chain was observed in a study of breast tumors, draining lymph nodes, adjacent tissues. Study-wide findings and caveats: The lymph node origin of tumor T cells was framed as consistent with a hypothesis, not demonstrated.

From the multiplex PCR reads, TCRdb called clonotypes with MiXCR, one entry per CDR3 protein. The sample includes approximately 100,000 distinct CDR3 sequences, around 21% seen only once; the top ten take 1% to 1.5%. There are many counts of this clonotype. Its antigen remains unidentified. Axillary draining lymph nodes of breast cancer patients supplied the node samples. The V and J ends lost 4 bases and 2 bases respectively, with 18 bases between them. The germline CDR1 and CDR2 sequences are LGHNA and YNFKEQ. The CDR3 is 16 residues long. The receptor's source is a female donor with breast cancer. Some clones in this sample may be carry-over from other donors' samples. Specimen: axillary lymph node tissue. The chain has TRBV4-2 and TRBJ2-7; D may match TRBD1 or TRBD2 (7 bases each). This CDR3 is CASSPGGGDPAYEQYF. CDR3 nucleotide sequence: TGTGCCAGCAGCCCAGGGGGGGGGGACCCAGCCTACGAGCAGTACTTC.